The T cell receptor beta chain under discussion was sequenced for a study of cytomegalovirus exposure and HLA in healthy donors. On the study more broadly: A prior analysis found 100 million to 140 million unique TCR beta sequences from approximately 190 million T cells. The Caucasian-associated ancestry cluster contained 81% of the approximately 400 genotyped donors.

Germline CDR1 is SGHRS and CDR2 is YFSETQ. The length of the CDR3 is 16 residues. Deletions cut 4 bases from V and 1 base from J, with 16 bases between. The PCR ran on 60 Vbeta and 13 Jbeta primers. This table comes from immunoSEQ multiplex PCR, and its TCRdb copy is limited to in-frame clones, with some not included. The table includes 130,000 or so clones, more than 55% detected once. Comment on this clone: What it binds is not known.

Study-wide findings and caveats: About 150 TCR beta chains were listed as cytomegalovirus-associated.

This sequence was found in a young man in good health and CMV-seronegative. The chain is built from TRBV5-1 and TRBJ2-3; TRBD2 might be the D (6 bases). Sequencing used PBMCs. CDR3 sequence reads: CASSPGGGGGTDTQYF. Written as DNA, the CDR3 is TGCGCCAGCAGCCCTGGAGGTGGCGGGGGCACAGATACGCAGTATTTT.